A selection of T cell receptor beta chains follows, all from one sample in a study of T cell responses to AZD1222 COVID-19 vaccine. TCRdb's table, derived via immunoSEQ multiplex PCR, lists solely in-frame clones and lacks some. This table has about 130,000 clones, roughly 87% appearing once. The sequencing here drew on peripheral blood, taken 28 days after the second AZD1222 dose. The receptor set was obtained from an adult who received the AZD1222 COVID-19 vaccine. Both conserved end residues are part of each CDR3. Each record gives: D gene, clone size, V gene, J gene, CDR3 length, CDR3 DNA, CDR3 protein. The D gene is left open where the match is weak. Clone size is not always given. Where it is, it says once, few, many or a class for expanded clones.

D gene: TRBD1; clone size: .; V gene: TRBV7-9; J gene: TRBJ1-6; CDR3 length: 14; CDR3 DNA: TGTGCCAGCAGCTTTGGTGTCACAGGGGAAGTCCTCCACTTT; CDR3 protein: CASSFGVTGEVLHF
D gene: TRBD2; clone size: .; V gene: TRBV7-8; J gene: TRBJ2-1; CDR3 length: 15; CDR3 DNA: TGTGCCAGCAGTCCAGCGGGATCCGTCCTCAATGAGCAGTTCTTC; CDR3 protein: CASSPAGSVLNEQFF
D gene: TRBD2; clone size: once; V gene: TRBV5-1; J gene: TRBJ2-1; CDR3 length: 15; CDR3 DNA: TGCGCCAGCAGTGTGCTAGCGGGGGAAAACAATGAGCAGTTCTTC; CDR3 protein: CASSVLAGENNEQFF
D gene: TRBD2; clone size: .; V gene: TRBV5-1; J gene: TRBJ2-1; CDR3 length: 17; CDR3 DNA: TGCGCCAGCAGCTTGGCCGGAGGATGGTCGGGGGGCAATGAGCAGTTCTTC; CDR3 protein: CASSLAGGWSGGNEQFF
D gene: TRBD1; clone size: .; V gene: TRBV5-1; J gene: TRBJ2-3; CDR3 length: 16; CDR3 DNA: TGCGCCAGCAGCCGGCCCACAGGGGGCCCTGATGATACGCAGTATTTT; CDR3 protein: CASSRPTGGPDDTQYF
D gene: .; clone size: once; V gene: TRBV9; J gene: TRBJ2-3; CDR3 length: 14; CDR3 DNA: TGTGCCAGCAGTTGGTCTAGTCACACAGATACGCAGTATTTT; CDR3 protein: CASSWSSHTDTQYF
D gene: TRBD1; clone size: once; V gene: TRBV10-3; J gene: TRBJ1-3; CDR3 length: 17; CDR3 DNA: TGTGCCATCAGGCTCGAAAGACAGGGAAGCGCTGGAAACACCATATATTTT; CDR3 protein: CAIRLERQGSAGNTIYF
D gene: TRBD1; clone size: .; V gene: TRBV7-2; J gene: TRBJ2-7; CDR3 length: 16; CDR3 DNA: TGTGCCAGCAGCCTTAGAGGGACAGGGATAAAAGACGAGCAGTACTTC; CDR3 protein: CASSLRGTGIKDEQYF
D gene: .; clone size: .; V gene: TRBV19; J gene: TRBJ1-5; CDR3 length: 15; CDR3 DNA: TGTGCCAGTAGTATGCGGGGCCCGAGCAATCAGCCCCAGCATTTT; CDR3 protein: CASSMRGPSNQPQHF
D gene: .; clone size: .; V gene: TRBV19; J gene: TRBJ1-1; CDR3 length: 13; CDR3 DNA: TGTGCCAGTAGCGATCAGAAGGCGACTGAAGCTTTCTTT; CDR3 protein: CASSDQKATEAFF
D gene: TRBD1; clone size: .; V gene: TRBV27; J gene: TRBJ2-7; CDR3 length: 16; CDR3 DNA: TGTGCCAGCAGCCTAGACCGACAGGGGGCCTCCTACGAGCAGTACTTC; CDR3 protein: CASSLDRQGASYEQYF
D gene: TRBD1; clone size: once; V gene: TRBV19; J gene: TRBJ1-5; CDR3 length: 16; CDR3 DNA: TGTGCCAGTAGTAGAAGGGACAGGGGGCTTGTTCAGCCCCAGCATTTT; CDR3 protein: CASSRRDRGLVQPQHF
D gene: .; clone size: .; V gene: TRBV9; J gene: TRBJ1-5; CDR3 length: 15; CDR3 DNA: TGTGCCAGCAGCGTATCCCCGACCGACAATCAGCCCCAGCATTTT; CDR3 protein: CASSVSPTDNQPQHF
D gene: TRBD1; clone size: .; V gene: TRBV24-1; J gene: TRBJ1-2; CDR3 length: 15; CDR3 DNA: TGTGCCACCAGTGATTTAGGGACAGGGGTCTATGGCTACACCTTC; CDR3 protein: CATSDLGTGVYGYTF
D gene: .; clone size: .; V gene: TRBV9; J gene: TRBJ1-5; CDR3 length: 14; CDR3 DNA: TGTGCCAGCTCTCGAGGGCAAGGTTTTCAGCCCCAGCATTTT; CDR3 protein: CASSRGQGFQPQHF
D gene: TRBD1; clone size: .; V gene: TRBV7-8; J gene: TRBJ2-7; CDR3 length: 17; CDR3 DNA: TGTGCCAGCAGCCCCCGACCGGGACAGGCAAAAACCTACGAGCAGTACTTC; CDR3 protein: CASSPRPGQAKTYEQYF
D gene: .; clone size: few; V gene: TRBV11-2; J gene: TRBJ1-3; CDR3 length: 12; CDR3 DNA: TGTGCCAGCAGCCGTTCAAGTAGGACCATATATTTT; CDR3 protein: CASSRSSRTIYF
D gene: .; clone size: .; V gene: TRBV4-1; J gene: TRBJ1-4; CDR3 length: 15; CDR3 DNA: TGCGCCAGCAGCCAAGTGGGGGAGTTTAATGAAAAACTGTTTTTT; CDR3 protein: CASSQVGEFNEKLFF
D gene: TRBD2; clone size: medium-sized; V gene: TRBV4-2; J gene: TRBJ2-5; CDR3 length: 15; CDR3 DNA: TGTGCCAGCAGCCAAGAGCGGGGGGGCCAAGAGACCCAGTACTTC; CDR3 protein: CASSQERGGQETQYF
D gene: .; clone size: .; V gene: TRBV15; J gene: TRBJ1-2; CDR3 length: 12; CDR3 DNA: TGTGCCACCAGTCCCGACAGGCTGGGCTACACCTTC; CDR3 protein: CATSPDRLGYTF
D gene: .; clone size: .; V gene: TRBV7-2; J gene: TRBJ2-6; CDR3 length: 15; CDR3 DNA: TGTGCCAGCAGATTACAGGGCTTGGGGGCCAACGTCCTGACTTTC; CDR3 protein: CASRLQGLGANVLTF
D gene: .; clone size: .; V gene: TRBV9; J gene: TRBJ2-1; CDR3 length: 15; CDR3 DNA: TGTGCCAGCAGCGTAGTAGGGGGGAATTACAATGAGCAGTTCTTC; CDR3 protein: CASSVVGGNYNEQFF
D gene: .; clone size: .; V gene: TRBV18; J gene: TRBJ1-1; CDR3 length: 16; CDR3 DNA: TGTGCCAGCTCACCACCGAGGGACGGTCTGAACACTGAAGCTTTCTTT; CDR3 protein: CASSPPRDGLNTEAFF
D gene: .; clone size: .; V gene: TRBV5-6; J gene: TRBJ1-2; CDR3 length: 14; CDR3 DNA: TGTGCCAGCAGCCCCCTCGACAGTAACTATGGCTACACCTTC; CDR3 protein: CASSPLDSNYGYTF
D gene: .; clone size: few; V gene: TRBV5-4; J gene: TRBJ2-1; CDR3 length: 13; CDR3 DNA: TGTGCCAGCAGCTTCGGGGCCCGCAATGAGCAGTTCTTC; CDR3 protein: CASSFGARNEQFF
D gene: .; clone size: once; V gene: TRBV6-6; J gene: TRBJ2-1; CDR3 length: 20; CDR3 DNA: TGTGCCAGCAGCAAGGGGGCCCTTCCTATGCCGGGGGCTCGCTACAATGAGCAGTTCTTC; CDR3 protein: CASSKGALPMPGARYNEQFF
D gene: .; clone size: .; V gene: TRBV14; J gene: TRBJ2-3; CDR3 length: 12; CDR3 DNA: TGTGCCAGCAGCCAAGCGATAGATACGCAGTATTTT; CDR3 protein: CASSQAIDTQYF
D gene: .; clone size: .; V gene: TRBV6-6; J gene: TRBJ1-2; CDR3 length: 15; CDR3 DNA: TGTGCCAGCAGTTACTCGAAGGGAGGTAACTATGGCTACACCTTC; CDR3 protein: CASSYSKGGNYGYTF
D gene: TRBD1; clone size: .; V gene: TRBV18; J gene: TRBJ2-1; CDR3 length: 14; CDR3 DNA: TGTGCCAGCTCACCCGGGACAGGGGAAAATGAGCAGTTCTTC; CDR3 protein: CASSPGTGENEQFF
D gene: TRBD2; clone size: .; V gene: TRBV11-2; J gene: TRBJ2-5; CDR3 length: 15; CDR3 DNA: TGTGCCAGCAGCCCGACTAGCGGGAGTACGGCGACCCAGTACTTC; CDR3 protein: CASSPTSGSTATQYF
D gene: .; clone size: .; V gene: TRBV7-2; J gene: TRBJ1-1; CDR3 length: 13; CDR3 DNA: TGTGCCAGCAGCTTGAGGAGGAACACTGAAGCTTTCTTT; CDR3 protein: CASSLRRNTEAFF
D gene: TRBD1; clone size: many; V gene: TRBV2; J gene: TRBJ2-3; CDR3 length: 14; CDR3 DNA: TGTGCCAGCAGTGGACAGGGGGTCACAGATACGCAGTATTTT; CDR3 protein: CASSGQGVTDTQYF
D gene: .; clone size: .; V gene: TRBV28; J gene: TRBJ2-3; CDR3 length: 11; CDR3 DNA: TGTGCCAGCAGAAGAGGGCATACGCAGTATTTT; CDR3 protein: CASRRGHTQYF
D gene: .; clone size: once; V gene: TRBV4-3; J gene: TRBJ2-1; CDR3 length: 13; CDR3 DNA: TGCGCCAGCAGCCCTCAGGGGGGATATGAGCAGTTCTTC; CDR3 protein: CASSPQGGYEQFF
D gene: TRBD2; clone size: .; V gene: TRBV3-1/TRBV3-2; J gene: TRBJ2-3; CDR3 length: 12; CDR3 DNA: TGTGCCAGCAGCTGGACTAGCGATACGCAGTATTTT; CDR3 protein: CASSWTSDTQYF
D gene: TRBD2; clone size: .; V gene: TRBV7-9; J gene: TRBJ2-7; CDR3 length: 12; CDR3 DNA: TGTGCCAGCCAGAGCGGGGGCGGCGAGCAGTACTTC; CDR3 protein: CASQSGGGEQYF
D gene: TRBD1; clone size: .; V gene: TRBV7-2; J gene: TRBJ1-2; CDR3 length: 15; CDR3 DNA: TGTGCCAGCAGCCAAAAGCCGGGACAGCCCTATGGCTACACCTTC; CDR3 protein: CASSQKPGQPYGYTF
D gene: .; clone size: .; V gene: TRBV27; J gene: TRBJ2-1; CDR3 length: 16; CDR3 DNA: TGTGCCAGCAGTTTATGGGGAAGGGGAGACTACAATGAGCAGTTCTTC; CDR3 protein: CASSLWGRGDYNEQFF
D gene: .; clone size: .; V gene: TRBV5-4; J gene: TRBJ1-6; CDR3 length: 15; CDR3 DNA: TGTGCCAGCAGCCCGTCCGGCGGAGGGTTTTCACCCCTCCACTTT; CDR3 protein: CASSPSGGGFSPLHF
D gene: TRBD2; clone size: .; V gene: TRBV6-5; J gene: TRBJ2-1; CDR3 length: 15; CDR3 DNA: TGTGCCAGCAGATCTAGCGGGAGCTCCTACAATGAGCAGTTCTTC; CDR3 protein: CASRSSGSSYNEQFF
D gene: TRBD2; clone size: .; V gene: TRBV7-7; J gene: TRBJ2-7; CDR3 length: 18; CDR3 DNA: TGTGCTAGCAGCTTCGCCGGACTAGCGGGGGCGACCTCCTACGAGCAGTACTTC; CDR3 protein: CASSFAGLAGATSYEQYF
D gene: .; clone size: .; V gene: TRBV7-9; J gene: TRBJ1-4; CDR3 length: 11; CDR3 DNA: TGTGCCAGCAGCTTGGATGAAAAACTGTTTTTT; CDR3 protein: CASSLDEKLFF
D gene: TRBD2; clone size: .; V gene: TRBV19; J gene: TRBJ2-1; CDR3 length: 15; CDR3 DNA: TGTGCCAGTACTACGACTAGCGGGCCCTACAATGAGCAGTTCTTC; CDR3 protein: CASTTTSGPYNEQFF
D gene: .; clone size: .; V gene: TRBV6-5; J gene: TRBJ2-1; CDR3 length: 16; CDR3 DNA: TGTGCCAGCAGTTACTCAACGGTCAGCTCCTACAATGAGCAGTTCTTC; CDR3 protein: CASSYSTVSSYNEQFF
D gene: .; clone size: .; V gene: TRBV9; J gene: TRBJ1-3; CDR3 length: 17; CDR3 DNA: TGTGCCAGCAGCGTAGATCCCGGACAGTTCTCTGGAAACACCATATATTTT; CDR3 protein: CASSVDPGQFSGNTIYF
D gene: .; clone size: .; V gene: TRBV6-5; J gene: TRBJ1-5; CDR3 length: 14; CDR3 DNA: TGTGCCAGCCGGGGCTGGGGCGACAATCAGCCCCAGCATTTT; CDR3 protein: CASRGWGDNQPQHF
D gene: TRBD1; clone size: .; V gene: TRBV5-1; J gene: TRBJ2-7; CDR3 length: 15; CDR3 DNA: TGCGCCAGCAGCTTGGCCGGGACAGGGGACTACGAGCAGTACTTC; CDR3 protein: CASSLAGTGDYEQYF
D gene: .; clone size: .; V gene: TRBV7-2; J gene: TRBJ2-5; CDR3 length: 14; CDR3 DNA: TGTGCCAGCAGCTTCTCGGACGGAAAAGAGACCCAGTACTTC; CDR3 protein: CASSFSDGKETQYF
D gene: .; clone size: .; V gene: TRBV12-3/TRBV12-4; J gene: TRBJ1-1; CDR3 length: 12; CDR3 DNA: TGTGCCAGCAGTTTTGAGGTAGGGGAACCTTTCTTT; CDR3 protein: CASSFEVGEPFF
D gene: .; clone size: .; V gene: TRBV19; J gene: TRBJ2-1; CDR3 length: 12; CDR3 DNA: TGTGCCAGTAGTGCCGGATACAATGAGCAGTTCTTC; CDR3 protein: CASSAGYNEQFF
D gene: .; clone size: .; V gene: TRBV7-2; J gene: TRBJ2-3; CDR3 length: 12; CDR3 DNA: TGTGCCAGCAGTTTTGGGCGAGATACGCAGTATTTT; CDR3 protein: CASSFGRDTQYF
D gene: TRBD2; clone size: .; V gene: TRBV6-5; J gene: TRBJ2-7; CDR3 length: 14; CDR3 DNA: TGTGCCAGCAGACTAACTAGCGGGAGAAACGAGCAGTACTTC; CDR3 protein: CASRLTSGRNEQYF
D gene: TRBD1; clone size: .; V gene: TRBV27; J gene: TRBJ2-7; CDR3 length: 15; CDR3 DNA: TGTGCCAGCAGTGATGGGACAGGGCCGACGGGCGAGCAGTACTTC; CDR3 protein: CASSDGTGPTGEQYF